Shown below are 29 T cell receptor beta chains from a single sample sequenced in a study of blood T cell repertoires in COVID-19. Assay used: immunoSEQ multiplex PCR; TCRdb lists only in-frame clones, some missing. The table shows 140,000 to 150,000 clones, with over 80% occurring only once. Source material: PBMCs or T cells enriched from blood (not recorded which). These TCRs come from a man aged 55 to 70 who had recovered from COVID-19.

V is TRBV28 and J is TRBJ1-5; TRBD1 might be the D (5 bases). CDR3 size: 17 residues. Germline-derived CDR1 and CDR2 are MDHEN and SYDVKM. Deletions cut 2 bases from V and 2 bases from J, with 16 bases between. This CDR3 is CASSLNGAPRGNQPQHF. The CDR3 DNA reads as TGTGCCAGCAGTTTAAACGGCGCCCCCAGGGGCAATCAGCCCCAGCATTTT.

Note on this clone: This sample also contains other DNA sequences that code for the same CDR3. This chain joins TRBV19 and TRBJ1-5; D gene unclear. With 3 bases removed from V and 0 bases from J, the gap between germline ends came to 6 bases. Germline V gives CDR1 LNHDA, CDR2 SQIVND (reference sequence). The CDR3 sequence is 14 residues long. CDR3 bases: TGTGCCAGTAGTATCGGTTATAGCAATCAGCCCCAGCATTTT. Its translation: CASSIGYSNQPQHF.

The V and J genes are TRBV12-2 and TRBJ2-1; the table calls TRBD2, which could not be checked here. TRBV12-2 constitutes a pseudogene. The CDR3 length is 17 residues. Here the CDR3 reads CASRFQTSGMTYNEQFF. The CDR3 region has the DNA TGTGCAAGTCGCTTCCAGACTAGCGGGATGACCTACAATGAGCAGTTCTTC.

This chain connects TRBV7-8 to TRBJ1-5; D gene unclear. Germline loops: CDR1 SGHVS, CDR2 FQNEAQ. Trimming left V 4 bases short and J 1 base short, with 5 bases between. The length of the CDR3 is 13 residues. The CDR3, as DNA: TGTGCCAGCAGCTGGAGAAGCAATCAGCCCCAGCATTTT. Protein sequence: CASSWRSNQPQHF.

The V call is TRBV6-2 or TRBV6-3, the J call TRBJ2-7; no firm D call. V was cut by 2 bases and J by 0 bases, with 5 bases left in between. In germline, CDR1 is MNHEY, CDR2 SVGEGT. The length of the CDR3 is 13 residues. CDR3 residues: CASSYPFSYEQYF. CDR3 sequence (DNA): TGTGCCAGCAGTTACCCCTTCTCCTACGAGCAGTACTTC.

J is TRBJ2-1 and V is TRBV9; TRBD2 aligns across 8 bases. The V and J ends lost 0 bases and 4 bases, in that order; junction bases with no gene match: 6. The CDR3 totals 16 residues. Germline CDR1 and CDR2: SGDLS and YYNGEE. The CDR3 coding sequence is TGTGCCAGCAGCGTAGAAGGGCGGGGGGCTTACAATGAGCAGTTCTTC. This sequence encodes CASSVEGRGAYNEQFF. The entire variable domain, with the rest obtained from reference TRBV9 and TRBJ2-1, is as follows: DSGVTQTPKHLITATGQRVTLRCSPRSGDLSVYWYQQSLDQGLQFLIQYYNGEERAKGNILERFSAQQFPDLHSELNLSSLELGDSALYFCASSVEGRGAYNEQFFGPGTRLTVL.

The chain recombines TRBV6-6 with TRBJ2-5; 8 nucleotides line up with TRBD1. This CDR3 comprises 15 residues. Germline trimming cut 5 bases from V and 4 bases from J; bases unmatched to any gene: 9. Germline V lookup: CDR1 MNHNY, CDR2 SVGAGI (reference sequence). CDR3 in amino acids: CASSTGQGLGETQYF. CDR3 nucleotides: TGTGCCAGCAGTACTGGACAGGGATTGGGAGAGACCCAGTACTTC.

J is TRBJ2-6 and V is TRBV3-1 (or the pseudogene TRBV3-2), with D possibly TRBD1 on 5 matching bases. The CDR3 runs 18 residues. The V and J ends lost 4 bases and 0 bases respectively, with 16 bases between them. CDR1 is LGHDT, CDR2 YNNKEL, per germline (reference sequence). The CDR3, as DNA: TGTGCCAGCAGCCGCTCGACAGCTACCCTCTCTGGGGCCAACGTCCTGACTTTC. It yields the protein CASSRSTATLSGANVLTF.

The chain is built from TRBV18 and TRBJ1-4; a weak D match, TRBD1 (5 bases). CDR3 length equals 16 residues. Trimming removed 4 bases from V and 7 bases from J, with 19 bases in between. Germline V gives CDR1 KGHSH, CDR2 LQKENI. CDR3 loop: CASSRWDFGEGEKLFF. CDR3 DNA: TGTGCCAGCTCACGATGGGACTTCGGCGAGGGTGAAAAACTGTTTTTT.

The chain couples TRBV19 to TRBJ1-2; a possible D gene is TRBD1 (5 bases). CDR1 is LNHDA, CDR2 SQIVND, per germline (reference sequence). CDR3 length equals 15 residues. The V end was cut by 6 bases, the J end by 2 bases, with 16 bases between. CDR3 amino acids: CASSKRQTTNYGYTF. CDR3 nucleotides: TGTGCCAGTAGCAAAAGACAGACAACGAACTATGGCTACACCTTC.

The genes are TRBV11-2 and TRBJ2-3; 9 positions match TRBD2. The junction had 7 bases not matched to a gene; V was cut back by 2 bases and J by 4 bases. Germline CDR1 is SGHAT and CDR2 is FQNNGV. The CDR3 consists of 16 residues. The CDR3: CASSLFWRGGPDTQYF. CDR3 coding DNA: TGTGCCAGCAGCTTATTTTGGCGGGGGGGCCCAGATACGCAGTATTTT.

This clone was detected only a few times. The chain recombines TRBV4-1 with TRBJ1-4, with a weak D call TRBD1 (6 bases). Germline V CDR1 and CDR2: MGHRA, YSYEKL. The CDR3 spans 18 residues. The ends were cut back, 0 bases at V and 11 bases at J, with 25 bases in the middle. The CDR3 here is CASSQEIWQGPDEGKLFF. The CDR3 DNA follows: TGCGCCAGCAGCCAAGAAATCTGGCAGGGGCCCGACGAAGGGAAACTGTTTTTT.

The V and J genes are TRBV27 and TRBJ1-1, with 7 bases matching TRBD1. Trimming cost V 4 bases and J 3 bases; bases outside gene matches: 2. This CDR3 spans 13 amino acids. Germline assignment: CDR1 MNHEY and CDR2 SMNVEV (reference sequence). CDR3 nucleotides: TGTGCCAGCAGTTATCAGGGGGACACTGAAGCTTTCTTT. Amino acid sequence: CASSYQGDTEAFF.

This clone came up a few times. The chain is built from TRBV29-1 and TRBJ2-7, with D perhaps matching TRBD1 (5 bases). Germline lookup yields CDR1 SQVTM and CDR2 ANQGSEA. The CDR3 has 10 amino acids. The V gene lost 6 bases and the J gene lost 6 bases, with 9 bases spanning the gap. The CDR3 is CSVRVGEQYF. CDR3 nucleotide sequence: TGCAGCGTCAGGGTCGGCGAGCAGTACTTC.

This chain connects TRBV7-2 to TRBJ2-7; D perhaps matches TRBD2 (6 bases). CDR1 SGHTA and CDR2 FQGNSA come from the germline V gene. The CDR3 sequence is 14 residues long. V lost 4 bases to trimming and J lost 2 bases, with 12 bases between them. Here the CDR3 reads CASSWGGKTYEQYF. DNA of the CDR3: TGTGCCAGCAGCTGGGGCGGGAAGACCTACGAGCAGTACTTC. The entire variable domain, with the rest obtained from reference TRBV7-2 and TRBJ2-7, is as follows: GAGVSQSPSNKVTEKGKDVELRCDPISGHTALYWYRQSLGQGLEFLIYFQGNSAPDKSGLPSDRFSAERTGGSVSTLTIQRTQQEDSAVYLCASSWGGKTYEQYFGPGTRLTVT.

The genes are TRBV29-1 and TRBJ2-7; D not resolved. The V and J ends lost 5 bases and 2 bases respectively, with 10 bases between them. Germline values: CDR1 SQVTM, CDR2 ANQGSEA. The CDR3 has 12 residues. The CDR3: CSVIWQAYEQYF. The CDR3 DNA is TGCAGCGTTATCTGGCAGGCCTACGAGCAGTACTTC.

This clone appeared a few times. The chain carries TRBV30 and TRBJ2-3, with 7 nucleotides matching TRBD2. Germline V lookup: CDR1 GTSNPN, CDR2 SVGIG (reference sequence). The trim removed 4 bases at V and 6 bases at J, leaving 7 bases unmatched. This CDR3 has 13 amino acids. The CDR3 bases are TGTGCCTGGACAAAAGGACTAGTTGATACGCAGTATTTT. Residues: CAWTKGLVDTQYF.

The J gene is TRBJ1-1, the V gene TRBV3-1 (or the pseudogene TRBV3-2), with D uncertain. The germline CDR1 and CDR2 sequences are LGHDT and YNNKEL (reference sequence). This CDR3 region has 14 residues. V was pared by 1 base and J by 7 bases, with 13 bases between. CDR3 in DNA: TGTGCCAGCAGCCAAGCCATCCGGACTGATGAAGCTTTCTTT. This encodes CASSQAIRTDEAFF.

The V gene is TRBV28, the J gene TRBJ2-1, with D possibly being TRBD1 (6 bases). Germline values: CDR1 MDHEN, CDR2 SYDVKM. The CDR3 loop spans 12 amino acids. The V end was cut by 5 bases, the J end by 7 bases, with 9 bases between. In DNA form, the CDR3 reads TGTGCCAGCAGTCCGGACAGAAATGAGCAGTTCTTC. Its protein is CASSPDRNEQFF.

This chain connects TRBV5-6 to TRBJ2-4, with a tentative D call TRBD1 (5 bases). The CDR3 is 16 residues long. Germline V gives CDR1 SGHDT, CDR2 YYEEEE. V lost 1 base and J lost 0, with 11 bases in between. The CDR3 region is CASSLQGYLAKNIQYF. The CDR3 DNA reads TGTGCCAGCAGCTTGCAGGGTTACTTAGCCAAAAACATTCAGTACTTC. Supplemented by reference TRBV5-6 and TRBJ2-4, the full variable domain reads DAGVTQSPTHLIKTRGQQVTLRCSPKSGHDTVSWYQQALGQGPQFIFQYYEEEERQRGNFPDRFSGHQFPNYSSELNVNALLLGDSALYLCASSLQGYLAKNIQYFGAGTRLSVL.

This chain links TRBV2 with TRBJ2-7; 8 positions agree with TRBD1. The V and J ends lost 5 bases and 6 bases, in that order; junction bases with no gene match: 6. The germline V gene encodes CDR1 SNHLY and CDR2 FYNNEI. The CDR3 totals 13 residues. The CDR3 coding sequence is TGTGCCAGCAGTCAATATACAGGGGGCGAGCAGTACTTC. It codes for CASSQYTGGEQYF.

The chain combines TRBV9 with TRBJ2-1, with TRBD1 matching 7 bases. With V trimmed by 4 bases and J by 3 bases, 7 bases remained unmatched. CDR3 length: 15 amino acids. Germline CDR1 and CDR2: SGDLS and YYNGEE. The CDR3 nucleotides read TGTGCCAGCAGCCCTACCAGGGGGAACTACAATGAGCAGTTCTTC. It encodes CASSPTRGNYNEQFF.

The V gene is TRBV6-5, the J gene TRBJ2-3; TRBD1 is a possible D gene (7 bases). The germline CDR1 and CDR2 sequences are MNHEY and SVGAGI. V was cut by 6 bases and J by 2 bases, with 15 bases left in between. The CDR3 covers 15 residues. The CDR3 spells CASRRQGGFTDTQYF. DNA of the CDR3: TGTGCCAGCAGACGACAGGGAGGTTTCACAGATACGCAGTATTTT.

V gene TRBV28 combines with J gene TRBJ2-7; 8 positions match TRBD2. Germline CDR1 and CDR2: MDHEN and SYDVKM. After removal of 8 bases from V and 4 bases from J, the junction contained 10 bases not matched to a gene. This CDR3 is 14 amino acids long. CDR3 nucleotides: TGTGCCAGCCAGGGGCTAGCGGGTGTATACGAGCAGTACTTC. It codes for CASQGLAGVYEQYF.

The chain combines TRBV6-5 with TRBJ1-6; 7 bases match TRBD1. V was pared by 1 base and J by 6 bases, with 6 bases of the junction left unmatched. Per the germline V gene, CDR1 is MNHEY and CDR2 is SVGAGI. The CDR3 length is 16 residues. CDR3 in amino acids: CASSYYSRQGNSPLHF. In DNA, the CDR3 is TGTGCCAGCAGTTACTACTCCCGACAGGGTAATTCACCCCTCCACTTT.

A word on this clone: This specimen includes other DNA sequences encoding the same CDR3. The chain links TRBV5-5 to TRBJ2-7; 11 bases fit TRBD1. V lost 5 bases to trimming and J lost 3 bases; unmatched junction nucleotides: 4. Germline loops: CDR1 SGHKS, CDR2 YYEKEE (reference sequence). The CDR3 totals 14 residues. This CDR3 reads CASRTGTGGYEQYF. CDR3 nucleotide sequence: TGTGCCAGCAGAACCGGGACAGGGGGCTACGAGCAGTACTTC.

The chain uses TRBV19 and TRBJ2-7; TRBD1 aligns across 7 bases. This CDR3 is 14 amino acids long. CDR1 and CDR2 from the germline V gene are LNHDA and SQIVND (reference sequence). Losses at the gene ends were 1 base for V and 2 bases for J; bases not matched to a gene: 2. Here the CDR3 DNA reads TGTGCCAGTAGTATAGGGACAGGCGCCTACGAGCAGTACTTC. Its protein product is CASSIGTGAYEQYF.

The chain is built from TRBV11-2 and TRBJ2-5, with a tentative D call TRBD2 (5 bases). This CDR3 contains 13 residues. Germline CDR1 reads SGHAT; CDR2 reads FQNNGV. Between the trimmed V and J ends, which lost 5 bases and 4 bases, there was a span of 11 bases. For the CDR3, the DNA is TGTGCCAGCAGCCCTGGGAGCTCAGAGACCCAGTACTTC. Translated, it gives CASSPGSSETQYF.

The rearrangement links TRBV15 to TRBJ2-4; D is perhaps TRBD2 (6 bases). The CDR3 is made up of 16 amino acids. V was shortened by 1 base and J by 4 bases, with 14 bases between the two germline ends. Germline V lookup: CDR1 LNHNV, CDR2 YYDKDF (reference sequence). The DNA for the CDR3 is TGTGCCACCAGCAGAGCGAAGGGAGGAACAAAAAACATTCAGTACTTC. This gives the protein CATSRAKGGTKNIQYF. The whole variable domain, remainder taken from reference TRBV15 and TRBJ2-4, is DAMVIQNPRYQVTQFGKPVTLSCSQTLNHNVMYWYQQKSSQAPKLLFHYYDKDFNNEADTPDNFQSRRPNTSFCFLDIRSPGLGDTAMYLCATSRAKGGTKNIQYFGAGTRLSVL.